The 8 T cell receptor beta chains below come from one sample, sequenced in a study of T cell repertoires in cytomegalovirus infection. Each CDR3 protein is one row after TCRdb ran MiXCR on the reads. Seen here are roughly 180,000 distinct CDR3 sequences, about 18% observed once, and the top ten hold about 23%. Specimen: CD8+ T cells from PBMCs. These receptors were obtained from a human donor in good health (CMV status not recorded). Some clones in this sample may be carry-over from other donors' samples.

The V and J genes are TRBV20-1 and TRBJ1-5; TRBD1 agrees at 7 bases. Losses at the gene ends were 6 bases for V and 3 bases for J; bases not matched to a gene: 8. The CDR3 has 14 amino acids. CDR1 is DFQATT, CDR2 SNEGSKA, per germline (reference sequence). CDR3 in DNA: TGCAGTGCCCATCACAGGGGCTTCAATCAGCCCCAGCATTTT. Translation gives CSAHHRGFNQPQHF.

The table lists this clonotype with a few counts. The chain joins TRBV7-2 to TRBJ1-3; 9 nucleotides agree with TRBD1. Per germline, CDR1 SGHTA and CDR2 FQGNSA. This CDR3 has 16 residues. Losses at the gene ends were 5 bases for V and 1 base for J; bases not matched to a gene: 6. CDR3 sequence reads: CASSHTDRGSGNTIYF. In DNA form, the CDR3 reads TGTGCCAGCAGCCACACGGACAGGGGATCTGGAAACACCATATATTTT.

In its sample, this clonotype was seen a few times. This chain links TRBV28 with TRBJ2-1; no reliable D call. Germline CDR1 is MDHEN and CDR2 is SYDVKM. There are 15 residues in the CDR3. Trimming took off 3 bases at V and 4 bases at J, with 13 bases between the two ends. CDR3 coding DNA: TGTGCCAGCAGTTTTCCGCTAGACACGTACAATGAGCAGTTCTTC. Its protein product is CASSFPLDTYNEQFF. Supplemented by reference TRBV28 and TRBJ2-1, the full variable domain reads DVKVTQSSRYLVKRTGEKVFLECVQDMDHENMFWYRQDPGLGLRLIYFSYDVKMKEKGDIPEGYSVSREKKERFSLILESASTNQTSMYLCASSFPLDTYNEQFFGPGTRLTVL.

The chain carries TRBV20-1 and TRBJ1-3, with 8 bases that match TRBD1. Germline CDR1 and CDR2: DFQATT and SNEGSKA (reference sequence). The CDR3 consists of 20 residues. V lost 3 bases to trimming and J lost 0 bases; unmatched junction nucleotides: 19. CDR3 sequence: CSASPLGHLTGENSGNTIYF. In DNA form, the CDR3 reads TGCAGTGCTAGTCCTCTAGGGCACCTGACAGGGGAAAACTCTGGAAACACCATATATTTT.

This clonotype was counted between two and nine times. The chain couples TRBV10-3 to TRBJ2-2; maybe TRBD1 (5 bases). Per the germline V gene, CDR1 is ENHRY and CDR2 is SYGVKD. The V gene lost 0 bases and the J gene lost 4 bases, with 15 bases spanning the gap. This CDR3 has 17 amino acids. The CDR3 DNA is TGTGCCATCAGTGAGTCGAGGAGCAGGGTTGTCACCGGGGAGCTGTTTTTT. It is translated as CAISESRSRVVTGELFF.

CDR3 loop: CASSLRGNWRTPGQFF. CDR3 DNA sequence: TGTGCCAGCAGTTTGAGGGGGAATTGGCGGACCCCAGGGCAGTTCTTC. This chain uses TRBV28 with TRBJ2-1; tentative D call: TRBD1 (6 bases). The ends were cut back, 3 bases at V and 12 bases at J, with 24 bases in the middle. CDR3 length: 16 amino acids. CDR1 and CDR2 from the germline V gene are MDHEN and SYDVKM. Variable domain in full (rest from reference TRBV28 and TRBJ2-1): DVKVTQSSRYLVKRTGEKVFLECVQDMDHENMFWYRQDPGLGLRLIYFSYDVKMKEKGDIPEGYSVSREKKERFSLILESASTNQTSMYLCASSLRGNWRTPGQFFGPGTRLTVL.

In its sample, this clonotype was seen many times. This chain joins TRBV7-8 and TRBJ1-5, with D maybe TRBD1 (5 bases). V dropped 1 base and J dropped 1 base, with 17 bases sitting between them. The CDR3 totals 18 residues. The germline V gene encodes CDR1 SGHVS and CDR2 FQNEAQ. CDR3: CASSLEGPKAFSNQPQHF. The CDR3 nucleotides are TGTGCCAGCAGCTTAGAGGGGCCTAAGGCATTCAGCAATCAGCCCCAGCATTTT.

This clonotype was found a few times. V and J are TRBV28 and TRBJ2-5; D might be TRBD2 (5 bases). The germline V and J ends were trimmed by 4 bases and 7 bases, with 22 bases remaining between them. Germline CDR1 MDHEN, CDR2 SYDVKM. The CDR3 extends over 16 amino acids. CDR3 sequence (DNA): TGTGCCAGCAGTTACCCCTCGGGGTATCCCTCGGGGACCCAGTACTTC. It codes for CASSYPSGYPSGTQYF.